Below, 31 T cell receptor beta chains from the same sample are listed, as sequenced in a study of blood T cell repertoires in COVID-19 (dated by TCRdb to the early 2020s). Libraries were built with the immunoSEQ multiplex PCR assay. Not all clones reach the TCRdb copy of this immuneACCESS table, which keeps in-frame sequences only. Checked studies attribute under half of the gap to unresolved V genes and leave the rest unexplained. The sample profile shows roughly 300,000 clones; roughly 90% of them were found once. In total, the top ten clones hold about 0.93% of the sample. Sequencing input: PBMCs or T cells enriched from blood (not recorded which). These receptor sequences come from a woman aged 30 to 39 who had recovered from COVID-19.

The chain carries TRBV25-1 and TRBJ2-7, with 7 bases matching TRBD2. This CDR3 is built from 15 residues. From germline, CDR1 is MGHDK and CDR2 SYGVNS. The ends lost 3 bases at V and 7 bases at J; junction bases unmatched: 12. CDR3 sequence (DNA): TGTGCCAGCAGTGACGCGGGGGAGCCTGTGGGGGAGCAGTACTTC. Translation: CASSDAGEPVGEQYF.

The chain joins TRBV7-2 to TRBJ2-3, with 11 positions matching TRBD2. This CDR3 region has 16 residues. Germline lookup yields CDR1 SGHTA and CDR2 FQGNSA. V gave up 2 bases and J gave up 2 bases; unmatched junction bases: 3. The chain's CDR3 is CASSLIAGGPTDTQYF. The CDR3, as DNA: TGTGCCAGCAGCTTAATAGCGGGGGGGCCCACAGATACGCAGTATTTT.

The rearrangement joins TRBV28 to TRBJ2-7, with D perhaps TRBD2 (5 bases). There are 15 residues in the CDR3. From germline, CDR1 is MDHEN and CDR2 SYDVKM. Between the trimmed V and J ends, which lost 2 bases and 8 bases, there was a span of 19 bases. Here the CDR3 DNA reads TGTGCCAGCAGTTTAAGCCTACTCGGGGTATACAAGCAGTACTTC. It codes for CASSLSLLGVYKQYF. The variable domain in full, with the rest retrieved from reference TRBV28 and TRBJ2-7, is DVKVTQSSRYLVKRTGEKVFLECVQDMDHENMFWYRQDPGLGLRLIYFSYDVKMKEKGDIPEGYSVSREKKERFSLILESASTNQTSMYLCASSLSLLGVYKQYFGPGTRLTVT.

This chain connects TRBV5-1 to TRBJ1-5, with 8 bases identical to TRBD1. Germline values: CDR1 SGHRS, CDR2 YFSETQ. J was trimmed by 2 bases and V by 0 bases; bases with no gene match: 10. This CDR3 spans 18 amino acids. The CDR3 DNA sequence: TGCGCCAGCAGCTTGGGGCCAACAGGGGGAAGTGGCAATCAGCCCCAGCATTTT. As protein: CASSLGPTGGSGNQPQHF.

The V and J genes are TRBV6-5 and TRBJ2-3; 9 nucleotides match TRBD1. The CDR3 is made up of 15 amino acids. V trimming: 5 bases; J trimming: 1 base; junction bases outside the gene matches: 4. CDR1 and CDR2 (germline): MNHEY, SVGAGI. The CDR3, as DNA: TGTGCCAGCAGTCCGGGACAGGGAGGCACAGATACGCAGTATTTT. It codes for CASSPGQGGTDTQYF.

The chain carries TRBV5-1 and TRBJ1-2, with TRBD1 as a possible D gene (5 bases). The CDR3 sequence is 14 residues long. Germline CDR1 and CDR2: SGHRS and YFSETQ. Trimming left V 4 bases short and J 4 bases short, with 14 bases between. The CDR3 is CASSPAGPAYGYTF. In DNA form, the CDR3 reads TGCGCCAGCAGCCCCGCGGGACCAGCCTATGGCTACACCTTC.

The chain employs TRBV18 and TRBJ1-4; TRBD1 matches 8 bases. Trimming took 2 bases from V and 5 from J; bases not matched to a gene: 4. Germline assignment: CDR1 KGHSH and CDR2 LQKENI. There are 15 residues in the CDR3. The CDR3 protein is CASSPTRTGNEKLFF. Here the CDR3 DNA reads TGTGCCAGCTCACCAACTCGGACAGGGAATGAAAAACTGTTTTTT.

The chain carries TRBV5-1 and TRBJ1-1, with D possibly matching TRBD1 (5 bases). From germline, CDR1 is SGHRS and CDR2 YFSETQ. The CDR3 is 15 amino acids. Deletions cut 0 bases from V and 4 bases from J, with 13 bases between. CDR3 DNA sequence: TGCGCCAGCAGCTTGGGGTCAGGGTTGGGCACTGAAGCTTTCTTT. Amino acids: CASSLGSGLGTEAFF.

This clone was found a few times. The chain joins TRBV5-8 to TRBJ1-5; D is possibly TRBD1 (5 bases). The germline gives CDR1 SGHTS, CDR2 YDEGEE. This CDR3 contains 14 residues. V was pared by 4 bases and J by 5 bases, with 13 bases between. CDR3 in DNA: TGTGCCAGCAGCCTCGACAGTGGTTATCAGCCCCAGCATTTT. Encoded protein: CASSLDSGYQPQHF.

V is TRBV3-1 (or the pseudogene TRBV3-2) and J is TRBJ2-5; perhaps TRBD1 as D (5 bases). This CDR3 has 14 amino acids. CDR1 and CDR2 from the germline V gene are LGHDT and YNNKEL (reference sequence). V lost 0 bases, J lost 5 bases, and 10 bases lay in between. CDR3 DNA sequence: TGTGCCAGCAGCCAAGACAGGGCGTTCGAGACCCAGTACTTC. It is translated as CASSQDRAFETQYF.

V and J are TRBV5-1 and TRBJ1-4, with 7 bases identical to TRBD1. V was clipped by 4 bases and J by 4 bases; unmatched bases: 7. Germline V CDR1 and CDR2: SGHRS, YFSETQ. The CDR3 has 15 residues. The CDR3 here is CASSPGQSGNEKLFF. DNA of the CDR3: TGCGCCAGCAGCCCGGGACAGTCGGGTAATGAAAAACTGTTTTTT.

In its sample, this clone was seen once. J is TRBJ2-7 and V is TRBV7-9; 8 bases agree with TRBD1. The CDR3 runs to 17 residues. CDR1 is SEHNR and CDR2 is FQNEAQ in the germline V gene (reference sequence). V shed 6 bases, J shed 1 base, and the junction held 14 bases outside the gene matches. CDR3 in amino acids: CASRPNPGQGKSYEQYF. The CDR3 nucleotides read TGTGCCAGCAGACCCAATCCCGGACAGGGCAAGTCCTACGAGCAGTACTTC.

For the CDR3, the DNA is TGTGCCAGCAGTTTAGGGCGGGGAACCTACGAGCAGTACTTC. Translation gives CASSLGRGTYEQYF. V and J are TRBV27 and TRBJ2-7, with D perhaps TRBD2 (6 bases). Germline assignment: CDR1 MNHEY and CDR2 SMNVEV (reference sequence). This CDR3 contains 14 residues. Deletions cut 2 bases from V and 2 bases from J, with 10 bases between.

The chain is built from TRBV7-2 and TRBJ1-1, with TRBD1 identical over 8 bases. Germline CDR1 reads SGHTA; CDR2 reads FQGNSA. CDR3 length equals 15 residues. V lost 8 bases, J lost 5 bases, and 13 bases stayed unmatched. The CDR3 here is CASVLLPGQGTEAFF. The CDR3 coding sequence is TGTGCCAGCGTCTTGCTACCCGGACAGGGAACTGAAGCTTTCTTT.

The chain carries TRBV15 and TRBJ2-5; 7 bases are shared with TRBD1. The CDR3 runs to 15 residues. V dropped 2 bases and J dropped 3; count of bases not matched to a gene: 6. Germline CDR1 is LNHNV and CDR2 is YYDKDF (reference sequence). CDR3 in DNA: TGTGCCACCAGCAGAAATACCGGGACAGAAGAGACCCAGTACTTC. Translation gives CATSRNTGTEETQYF.

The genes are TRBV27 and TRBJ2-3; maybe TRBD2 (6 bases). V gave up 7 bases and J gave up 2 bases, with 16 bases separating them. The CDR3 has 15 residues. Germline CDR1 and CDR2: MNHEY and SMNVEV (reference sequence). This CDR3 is CASTPGVGSTDTQYF. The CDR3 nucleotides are TGTGCCAGCACTCCGGGGGTCGGATCCACAGATACGCAGTATTTT.

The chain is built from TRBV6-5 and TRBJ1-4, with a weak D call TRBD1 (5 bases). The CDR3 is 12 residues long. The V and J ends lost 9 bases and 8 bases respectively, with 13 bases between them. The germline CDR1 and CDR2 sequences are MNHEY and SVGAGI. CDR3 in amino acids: CASRGIGEKLFF. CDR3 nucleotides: TGTGCCAGTCGGGGGATTGGGGAAAAACTGTTTTTT.

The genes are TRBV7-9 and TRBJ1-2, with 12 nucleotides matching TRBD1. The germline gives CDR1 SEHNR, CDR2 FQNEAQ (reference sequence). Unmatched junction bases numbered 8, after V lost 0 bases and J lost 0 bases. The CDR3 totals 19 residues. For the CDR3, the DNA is TGTGCCAGCAGCTTAGCCCGAGGGACAGGGGGCACATCTAACTATGGCTACACCTTC. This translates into CASSLARGTGGTSNYGYTF.

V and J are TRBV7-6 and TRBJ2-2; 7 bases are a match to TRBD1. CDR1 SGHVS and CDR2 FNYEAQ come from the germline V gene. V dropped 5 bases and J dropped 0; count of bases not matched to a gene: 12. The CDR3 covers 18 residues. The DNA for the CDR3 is TGTGCCAGCAGCCACTCGACAGGGATGCTAGCGAACACCGGGGAGCTGTTTTTT. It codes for CASSHSTGMLANTGELFF.

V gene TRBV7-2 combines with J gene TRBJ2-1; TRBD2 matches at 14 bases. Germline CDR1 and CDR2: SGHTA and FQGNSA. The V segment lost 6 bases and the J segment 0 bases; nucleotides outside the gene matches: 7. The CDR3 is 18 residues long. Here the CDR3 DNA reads TGTGCCAGCAGGGGCGGACTAGCGGGGGGAAGCTCCTACAATGAGCAGTTCTTC. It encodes CASRGGLAGGSSYNEQFF.

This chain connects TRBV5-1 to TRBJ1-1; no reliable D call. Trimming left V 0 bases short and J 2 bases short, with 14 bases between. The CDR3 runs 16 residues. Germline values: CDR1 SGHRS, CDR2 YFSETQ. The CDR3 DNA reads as TGCGCCAGCAGCTTGGCCCCCCGGGGTCTAAACACTGAAGCTTTCTTT. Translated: CASSLAPRGLNTEAFF.

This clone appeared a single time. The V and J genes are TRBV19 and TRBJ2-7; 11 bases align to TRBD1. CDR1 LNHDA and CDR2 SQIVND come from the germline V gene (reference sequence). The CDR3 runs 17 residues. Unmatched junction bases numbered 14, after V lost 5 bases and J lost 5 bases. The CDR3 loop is CASSSPSRTGGIHEQYF. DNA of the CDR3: TGTGCCAGTAGTTCACCTTCAAGGACAGGGGGCATCCACGAGCAGTACTTC. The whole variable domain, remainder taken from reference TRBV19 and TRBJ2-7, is DGGITQSPKYLFRKEGQNVTLSCEQNLNHDAMYWYRQDPGQGLRLIYYSQIVNDFQKGDIAEGYSVSREKKESFPLTVTSAQKNPTAFYLCASSSPSRTGGIHEQYFGPGTRLTVT.

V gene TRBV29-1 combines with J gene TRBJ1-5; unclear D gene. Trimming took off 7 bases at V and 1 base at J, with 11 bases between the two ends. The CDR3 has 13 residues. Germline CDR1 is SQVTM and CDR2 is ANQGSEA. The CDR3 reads CSAAGQSNQPQHF. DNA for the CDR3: TGCAGCGCCGCGGGCCAGAGCAATCAGCCCCAGCATTTT.

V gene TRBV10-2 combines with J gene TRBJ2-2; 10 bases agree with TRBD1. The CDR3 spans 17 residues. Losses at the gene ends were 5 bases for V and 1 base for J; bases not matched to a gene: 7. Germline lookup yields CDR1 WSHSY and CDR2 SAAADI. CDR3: CASSLRTGGVNTGELFF. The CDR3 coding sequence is TGCGCCAGCAGTCTCAGGACAGGGGGAGTGAACACCGGGGAGCTGTTTTTT.

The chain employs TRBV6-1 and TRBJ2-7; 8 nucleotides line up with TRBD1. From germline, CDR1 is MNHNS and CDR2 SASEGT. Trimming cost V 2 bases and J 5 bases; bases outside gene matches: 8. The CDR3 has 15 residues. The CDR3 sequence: CASSELVRGLDEQYF. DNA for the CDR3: TGTGCCAGCAGTGAATTGGTCAGGGGGCTCGACGAGCAGTACTTC.

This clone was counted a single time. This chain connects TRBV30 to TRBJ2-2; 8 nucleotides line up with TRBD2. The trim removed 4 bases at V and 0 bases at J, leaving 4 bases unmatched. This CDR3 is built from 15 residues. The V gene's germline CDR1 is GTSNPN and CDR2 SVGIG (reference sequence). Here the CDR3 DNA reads TGTGCCTGGATTGCGGGGGGCGCGAACACCGGGGAGCTGTTTTTT. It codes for CAWIAGGANTGELFF.

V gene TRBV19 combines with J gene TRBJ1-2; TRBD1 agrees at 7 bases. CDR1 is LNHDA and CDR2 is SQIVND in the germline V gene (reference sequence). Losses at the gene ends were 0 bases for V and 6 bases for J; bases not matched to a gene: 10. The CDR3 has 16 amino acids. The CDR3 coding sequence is TGTGCCAGTAGTATAGACGTTGTTGCAGGGGGTCATGGCTACACCTTC. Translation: CASSIDVVAGGHGYTF. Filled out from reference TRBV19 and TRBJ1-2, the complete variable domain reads DGGITQSPKYLFRKEGQNVTLSCEQNLNHDAMYWYRQDPGQGLRLIYYSQIVNDFQKGDIAEGYSVSREKKESFPLTVTSAQKNPTAFYLCASSIDVVAGGHGYTFGSGTRLTVV.

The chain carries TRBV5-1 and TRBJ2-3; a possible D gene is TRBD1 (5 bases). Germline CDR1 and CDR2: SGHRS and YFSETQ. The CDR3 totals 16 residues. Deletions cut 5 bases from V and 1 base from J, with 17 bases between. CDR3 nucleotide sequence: TGCGCCAGCAGTCCGGCTGGGGCTCCTGGCACAGATACGCAGTATTTT. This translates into CASSPAGAPGTDTQYF.

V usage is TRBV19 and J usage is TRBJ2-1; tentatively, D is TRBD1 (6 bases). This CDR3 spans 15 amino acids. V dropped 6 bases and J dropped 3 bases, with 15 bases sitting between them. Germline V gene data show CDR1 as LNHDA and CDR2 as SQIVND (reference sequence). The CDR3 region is CASRTGNGVYNEQFF. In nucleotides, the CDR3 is TGTGCCAGTAGAACAGGGAACGGGGTCTACAATGAGCAGTTCTTC.

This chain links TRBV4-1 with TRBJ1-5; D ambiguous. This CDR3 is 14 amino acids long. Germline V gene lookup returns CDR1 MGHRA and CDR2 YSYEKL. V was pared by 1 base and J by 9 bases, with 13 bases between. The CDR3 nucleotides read TGCGCCAGCAGCCAAGTGGTTGGCCCAGGGCCCCAGCATTTT. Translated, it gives CASSQVVGPGPQHF.

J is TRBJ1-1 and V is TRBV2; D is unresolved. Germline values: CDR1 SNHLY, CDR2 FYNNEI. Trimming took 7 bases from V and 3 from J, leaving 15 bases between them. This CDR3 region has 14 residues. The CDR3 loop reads CASKDTGSDTEAFF. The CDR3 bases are TGTGCCAGCAAAGATACCGGGAGTGACACTGAAGCTTTCTTT.